This T cell receptor beta chain was sequenced in a study of T cells in Graves' hyperthyroidism and ophthalmopathy. General study results and limits: Blood held most thyroid clonotypes expanded above 0.001 frequency. Stable hyperthyroidism and ophthalmopathy were separated using 13 V-J signatures.

This clonotype was seen many times. The antigen remains undetermined. Calling Graves' hyperthyroidism stable meant ophthalmopathy did not progress within 18 months. With a duration under 2 months, the hyperthyroidism was newly diagnosed in patients aged 18 to 65. The V end was cut by 5 bases, the J end by 3 bases, with 19 bases between. The germline gives CDR1 MRHNA, CDR2 SNTAGT. This CDR3 region has 16 residues. Researchers amplified the TCR beta CDR3 regions from RNA transcripts. In the first-round RT-PCR of the TCR CDR3, the HTBI primer set was used. In TCRdb, the multiplex PCR reads were re-called with MiXCR into one record per CDR3 protein. The data hold about 580,000 distinct CDR3 sequences, with approximately 44% observed a single time.

The sequencing input was peripheral blood or thyroid tissue (not recorded which). This clonotype was sampled from a young woman with Graves' hyperthyroidism. The rearrangement links TRBV6-4 to TRBJ1-2; D is perhaps TRBD1 (5 bases). The CDR3 spells CASSKGTAPSYYGYTF. Written as DNA, the CDR3 is TGTGCCAGCAGTAAGGGGACGGCTCCTTCCTACTATGGCTACACCTTC.